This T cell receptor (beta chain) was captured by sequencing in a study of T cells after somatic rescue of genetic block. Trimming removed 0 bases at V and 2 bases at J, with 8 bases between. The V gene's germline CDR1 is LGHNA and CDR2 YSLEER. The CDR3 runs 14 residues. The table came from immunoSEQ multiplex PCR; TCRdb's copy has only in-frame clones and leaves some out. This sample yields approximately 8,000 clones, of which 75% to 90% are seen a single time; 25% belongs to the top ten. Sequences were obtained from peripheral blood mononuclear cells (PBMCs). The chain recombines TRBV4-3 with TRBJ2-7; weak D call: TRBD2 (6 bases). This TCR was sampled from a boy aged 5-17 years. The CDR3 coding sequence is TGCGCCAGCAGCCAAGAGGAGGGAACCTACGAGCAGTACTTC. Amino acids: CASSQEEGTYEQYF.